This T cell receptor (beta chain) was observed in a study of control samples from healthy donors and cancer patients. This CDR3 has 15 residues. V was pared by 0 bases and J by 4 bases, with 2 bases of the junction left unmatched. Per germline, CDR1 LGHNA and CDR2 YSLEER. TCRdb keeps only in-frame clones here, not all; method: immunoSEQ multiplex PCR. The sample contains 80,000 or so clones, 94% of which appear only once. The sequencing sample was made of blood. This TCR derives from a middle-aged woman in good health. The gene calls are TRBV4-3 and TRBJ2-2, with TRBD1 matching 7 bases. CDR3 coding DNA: TGCGCCAGCAGCCAAGAACAGGGGAGCACCGGGGAGCTGTTTTTT. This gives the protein CASSQEQGSTGELFF.